Below, 14 T cell receptor beta chains from the same sample are listed, as sequenced in a study of T cell changes during pregnancy in multiple sclerosis. Here immunoSEQ multiplex PCR was the method, and the copy in TCRdb shows in-frame clones only, minus some. Of under 95,000 clones in the sample, 80% to 95% were seen once. This specimen was peripheral blood, taken after pregnancy. Every receptor here comes from a female donor with multiple sclerosis, enrolled in a pregnancy study.

The chain links TRBV19 to TRBJ1-2; TRBD1 matches at 8 bases. There are 16 residues in the CDR3. V shed 6 bases and J 0 bases; nucleotides not matched to a gene: 9. CDR1 is LNHDA and CDR2 is SQIVND in the germline V gene (reference sequence). CDR3 loop: CASSRDRRTTNYGYTF. CDR3 nucleotide sequence: TGTGCCAGTAGCCGGGACAGGCGCACGACTAACTATGGCTACACCTTC.

DNA of the CDR3: TGCGCCAGCAGCCGCGACCGAAGCACAGGGGTCCTACACTACGAGCAGTACTTC. This gives the protein CASSRDRSTGVLHYEQYF. The chain carries TRBV4-1 and TRBJ2-7, with 7 nucleotides matching TRBD1. Germline values: CDR1 MGHRA, CDR2 YSYEKL. The V gene end was trimmed by 4 bases and the J gene end by 3 bases; junction bases not matched to a gene: 18. This CDR3 has 18 residues.

The chain couples TRBV6-5 to TRBJ2-1; D is uncertain. This CDR3 comprises 12 residues. CDR1 is MNHEY and CDR2 is SVGAGI in the germline V gene. V gave up 5 bases and J gave up 8 bases, with 10 bases separating them. CDR3 region: CASSDSEYEQFF. CDR3 nucleotides: TGTGCCAGCAGTGATTCTGAGTATGAGCAGTTCTTC.

The chain uses TRBV13 and TRBJ2-3; 14 nucleotides align to TRBD2. Per germline, CDR1 PRHDT and CDR2 FYEKMQ (reference sequence). The CDR3 is 18 amino acids. After removal of 5 bases from V and 4 bases from J, the junction contained 11 bases not matched to a gene. The CDR3 region has the DNA TGTGCCAGCAGCCAGACTAGCGGGAGGGCCTTTAAGGCAGATACGCAGTATTTT. Amino acid sequence: CASSQTSGRAFKADTQYF.

The chain links TRBV7-2 to TRBJ1-1; possible D gene TRBD1, 6 bases. Germline loops: CDR1 SGHTA, CDR2 FQGNSA. V was pared by 3 bases and J by 0 bases, with 11 bases between. The CDR3 consists of 15 residues. The CDR3: CASSFLQGLNTEAFF. The CDR3 DNA reads TGTGCCAGCAGCTTTCTTCAGGGGTTGAACACTGAAGCTTTCTTT.

CDR3 sequence: CASSADSLGGQPQHF. In DNA, the CDR3 is TGTGCCAGCAGTGCCGACAGCTTGGGGGGTCAGCCCCAGCATTTT. The rearrangement joins TRBV2 to TRBJ1-5, with D maybe TRBD1 (5 bases). Trimming took off 4 bases at V and 6 bases at J, with 16 bases between the two ends. The CDR3 contains 15 residues. CDR1 SNHLY and CDR2 FYNNEI come from the germline V gene.

V is TRBV14 and J is TRBJ2-1; no firm D call. V was trimmed by 3 bases and J by 0 bases, leaving 9 bases between them. Germline loops: CDR1 SGHDN, CDR2 FVKESK. The CDR3 contains 15 residues. CDR3 protein: CASSHGWSSYNEQFF. The CDR3 region has the DNA TGTGCCAGCAGCCACGGGTGGAGCTCCTACAATGAGCAGTTCTTC. Complete variable domain (other parts from reference TRBV14 and TRBJ2-1): EAGVTQFPSHSVIEKGQTVTLRCDPISGHDNLYWYRRVMGKEIKFLLHFVKESKQDESGMPNNRFLAERTGGTYSTLKVQPAELEDSGVYFCASSHGWSSYNEQFFGPGTRLTVL.

The J gene is TRBJ2-3, the V gene TRBV5-4; 10 nucleotides agree with TRBD1. The CDR3 contains 14 residues. After removal of 4 bases from V and 7 bases from J, the junction contained 6 bases not matched to a gene. In germline, CDR1 is SGHNT, CDR2 YYREEE (reference sequence). The CDR3, as DNA: TGTGCCAGCAGCCCGACAGGGGGCGGACATACGCAGTATTTT. Translated, it gives CASSPTGGGHTQYF.

The chain carries TRBV2 and TRBJ2-2; D uncertain. V was trimmed by 7 bases and J by 6 bases, leaving 9 bases between them. This CDR3 has 12 amino acids. Germline values: CDR1 SNHLY, CDR2 FYNNEI. CDR3 DNA sequence: TGTGCCAGCATCAGTGTGGCCGGGGAGCTGTTTTTT. Protein sequence: CASISVAGELFF.

The chain employs TRBV5-6 and TRBJ1-1; 8 positions match TRBD1. The trim removed 6 bases at V and 1 base at J, leaving 8 bases unmatched. The CDR3 totals 15 residues. Germline V gene data show CDR1 as SGHDT and CDR2 as YYEEEE. Written as DNA, the CDR3 is TGTGCCAGCACCATCAGAGGACAGGGGAACACTGAAGCTTTCTTT. It yields the protein CASTIRGQGNTEAFF.

A single count supports this clone. The J gene is TRBJ2-1, the V gene TRBV11-2; 9 bases are shared with TRBD1. The CDR3 covers 17 residues. Germline CDR1 SGHAT, CDR2 FQNNGV. V dropped 3 bases and J dropped 6; count of bases not matched to a gene: 12. In DNA form, the CDR3 reads TGTGCCAGCAGCTTCCTCCGGGGACAGGGCCGGGGCAATGAGCAGTTCTTC. It is translated as CASSFLRGQGRGNEQFF.

The chain carries TRBV7-8 and TRBJ2-7, with 8 bases matching TRBD1. The CDR3 is 14 residues long. J was trimmed by 4 bases and V by 6 bases; bases with no gene match: 8. CDR1 and CDR2 from the germline V gene are SGHVS and FQNEAQ. CDR3 in DNA: TGTGCCAGCAGGTCCGGGACAGGAGAGTACGAGCAGTACTTC. Residues: CASRSGTGEYEQYF.

The V call is TRBV19, the J call TRBJ1-1, with 9 bases lining up with TRBD1. The CDR3 loop spans 13 amino acids. In germline, CDR1 is LNHDA, CDR2 SQIVND (reference sequence). The V segment lost 8 bases and the J segment 5 bases; nucleotides outside the gene matches: 6. The CDR3 coding sequence is TGTGCCAGTGGACAGGGGAGGGAGACTGAAGCTTTCTTT. Translation gives CASGQGRETEAFF.

The chain has TRBV30 and TRBJ2-5; TRBD1 aligns across 8 bases. V shed 0 bases, J shed 2 bases, and the junction held 5 bases outside the gene matches. The CDR3 totals 15 residues. Germline CDR1 GTSNPN, CDR2 SVGIG (reference sequence). The CDR3 DNA sequence: TGTGCCTGGAGTGTCGGGACAGGACAACAAGAGACCCAGTACTTC. This gives the protein CAWSVGTGQQETQYF.